Below, 13 T cell receptor beta chains from the same sample are listed, as sequenced in a study of shared clonotypes between healthy human individuals. The table came from immunoSEQ multiplex PCR; TCRdb's copy has only in-frame clones and leaves some out. The table has millions of clones, about 92% seen once. The source material was naive CD4+ T cells sorted from blood. Subset noted: CD45RA+ positively selected. The origin of the receptors is a man younger than 35 in good health.

The chain has TRBV7-9 and TRBJ2-3, with TRBD2 identical over 7 bases. The germline gives CDR1 SEHNR, CDR2 FQNEAQ (reference sequence). This CDR3 spans 18 amino acids. V was clipped by 2 bases and J by 4 bases; unmatched bases: 15. CDR3 nucleotide sequence: TGTGCCAGCAGCTTAAGTCTGGGGAGGGGAAGTGGTGCAGATACGCAGTATTTT. It specifies CASSLSLGRGSGADTQYF.

In the case of this clone: The sample has other DNA sequences that encode this CDR3 too. The rearrangement uses TRBV9 and TRBJ2-1, with D unclear. Trimming took off 2 bases at V and 4 bases at J, with 10 bases between the two ends. CDR3 length equals 14 residues. Germline V gene data show CDR1 as SGDLS and CDR2 as YYNGEE. DNA for the CDR3: TGTGCCAGCAGCGTCGGTGGGCAGTACAATGAGCAGTTCTTC. Translated: CASSVGGQYNEQFF.

V is TRBV10-3 and J is TRBJ1-5, with 11 bases lining up with TRBD1. Unmatched junction bases numbered 13, after V lost 4 bases and J lost 5 bases. Germline-derived CDR1 and CDR2 are ENHRY and SYGVKD. The CDR3 covers 18 residues. The CDR3 sequence is CAISADGQGARKDQPQHF. CDR3 in DNA: TGTGCCATCAGTGCGGACGGACAGGGGGCGCGGAAGGATCAGCCCCAGCATTTT.

This clone was seen only once. This chain links TRBV10-3 with TRBJ2-7; D is ambiguous. CDR1 ENHRY and CDR2 SYGVKD come from the germline V gene. V was clipped by 9 bases and J by 3 bases, with 21 bases between them. The CDR3 covers 15 residues. For the CDR3, the DNA is TGTGCCATTAGAGCGTGGCTGGGTTCAGGCTACGAGCAGTACTTC. This gives the protein CAIRAWLGSGYEQYF.

This chain connects TRBV7-3 to TRBJ2-2; TRBD2 aligns across 8 bases. The germline gives CDR1 SGHTA, CDR2 FQGTGA. This CDR3 has 12 residues. With V trimmed by 8 bases and J by 4 bases, 0 bases remained unmatched. Here the CDR3 reads CASGTSTGELFF. The CDR3 coding sequence is TGTGCCAGCGGGACTAGCACCGGGGAGCTGTTTTTT.

The CDR3 loop is CASSRDGEKLFF. DNA for the CDR3: TGTGCCAGCAGTCGGGACGGAGAAAAACTGTTTTTT. The chain links TRBV6-5 to TRBJ1-4, with D perhaps matching TRBD1 (5 bases). The CDR3 length is 12 residues. The ends were cut back, 5 bases at V and 8 bases at J, with 9 bases in the middle. The germline gives CDR1 MNHEY, CDR2 SVGAGI.

The rearrangement uses TRBV7-8 and TRBJ1-2; 9 bases fit TRBD1. The CDR3 totals 14 residues. Unmatched junction bases numbered 7, after V lost 5 bases and J lost 6 bases. Looked up from germline, CDR1 is SGHVS and CDR2 is FQNEAQ. CDR3 region: CASSLQGALDGYTF. CDR3 in DNA: TGTGCCAGCAGCCTACAGGGGGCATTAGATGGCTACACCTTC.

The rearrangement links TRBV25-1 to TRBJ2-1; 7 positions match TRBD2. The CDR3 loop spans 17 amino acids. After removal of 0 bases from V and 0 bases from J, the junction contained 5 bases not matched to a gene. Germline V lookup: CDR1 MGHDK, CDR2 SYGVNS. Here the CDR3 DNA reads TGTGCCAGCAGTGAATATCAGACTAGCATCTCCTACAATGAGCAGTTCTTC. Residues: CASSEYQTSISYNEQFF.

The CDR3 nucleotides read TGTGCCAGCAGCTTAGTCTGGGGACTAGCGGGAGTGAACGAGACCCAGTACTTC. Translation gives CASSLVWGLAGVNETQYF. The rearrangement uses TRBV7-9 and TRBJ2-5; 14 bases are a match to TRBD2. The V gene's germline CDR1 is SEHNR and CDR2 FQNEAQ (reference sequence). This CDR3 has 18 residues. Unmatched junction bases numbered 9, after V lost 1 base and J lost 5 bases.

The V gene is TRBV19, the J gene TRBJ2-7, with 8 positions matching TRBD2. The trim removed 3 bases at V and 3 bases at J, leaving 13 bases unmatched. Germline V lookup: CDR1 LNHDA, CDR2 SQIVND (reference sequence). CDR3 length: 17 amino acids. The DNA for the CDR3 is TGTGCCAGTAGTATCCTGGGGCTAGCGGGTCGACGCTACGAGCAGTACTTC. Encoded protein: CASSILGLAGRRYEQYF. Drawing the rest from reference TRBV19 and TRBJ2-7, the complete variable domain is DGGITQSPKYLFRKEGQNVTLSCEQNLNHDAMYWYRQDPGQGLRLIYYSQIVNDFQKGDIAEGYSVSREKKESFPLTVTSAQKNPTAFYLCASSILGLAGRRYEQYFGPGTRLTVT.

This clone came up a few times. This chain joins TRBV11-1 and TRBJ2-7, with TRBD1 matching over 7 bases. This CDR3 is 15 amino acids long. The junction had 5 bases not matched to a gene; V was cut back by 1 base and J by 2 bases. Germline CDR1 SGHAT, CDR2 FQDESV (reference sequence). The CDR3 bases are TGTGCCAGCAGCTTAGGAGGGACAGTAACCTACGAGCAGTACTTC. Encoded protein: CASSLGGTVTYEQYF.

The rearrangement uses TRBV5-1 and TRBJ1-5; D is perhaps TRBD1 (6 bases). V was pared by 4 bases and J by 9 bases, with 20 bases between. Germline loops: CDR1 SGHRS, CDR2 YFSETQ. The CDR3 totals 15 residues. CDR3 in amino acids: CASSEKAGRGGPQHF. The CDR3 bases are TGCGCCAGCAGCGAAAAGGCAGGGAGGGGGGGGCCCCAGCATTTT. The whole variable domain, remainder taken from reference TRBV5-1 and TRBJ1-5, is KAGVTQTPRYLIKTRGQQVTLSCSPISGHRSVSWYQQTPGQGLQFLFEYFSETQRNKGNFPGRFSGRQFSNSRSEMNVSTLELGDSALYLCASSEKAGRGGPQHFGDGTRLSIL.

The chain has TRBV5-4 and TRBJ2-7; TRBD1 is a possible D gene (5 bases). The V gene lost 4 bases and the J gene lost 7 bases, with 12 bases spanning the gap. The CDR3 loop spans 12 amino acids. Germline CDR1 reads SGHNT; CDR2 reads YYREEE (reference sequence). The CDR3: CASSHPDREQYF. In DNA form, the CDR3 reads TGTGCCAGCAGCCATCCCGACAGAGAGCAGTACTTC.